The present entry profiles one T cell receptor (beta chain) with its context. Germline CDR1 SGDLS, CDR2 YYNGEE. The CDR3 totals 17 residues. V lost 3 bases and J lost 2, with 20 bases in between. Some clones are missing from TCRdb's copy, which holds only in-frame ones; the method was immunoSEQ multiplex PCR. The repertoire includes some 2,100,000 clones, roughly 91% of them detected once, and around 1.7% sits in the top ten. Naive CD8 cells were CD45RO-negative, positively selected for CCR7, excluding terminally differentiated effector memory CD45RA+ cells. This sample was taken from a study of shared clonotypes between healthy human individuals.

The chain is built from TRBV9 and TRBJ2-5; D is possibly TRBD1 (6 bases). The receptor's source is a man aged 18 to 35 in good health. Some clones in this sample may be carry-over from other donors' samples. Sequenced material: naive CD8+ T cells from PBMCs. The CDR3 protein is CASSAAGPGTFQETQYF. CDR3 in DNA: TGTGCCAGCAGCGCCGCGGGTCCCGGGACATTTCAAGAGACCCAGTACTTC.